These T cell receptor beta chains were read from a single sample in a study of blood T cell repertoires in COVID-19. Generated by immunoSEQ multiplex PCR, the TCRdb table keeps only in-frame clones and is missing some. The table shows roughly 500,000 clones, with roughly 90% occurring only once. The sequencing input was PBMCs or T cells enriched from blood (not recorded which). These receptor sequences come from a woman aged 40 to 49 who had recovered from COVID-19. CDR3s include the opening cysteine and the closing phenylalanine or tryptophan. D genes are given only for firm matches. Expanded clones are given a class, and other clones once, few, many or no size at all.

clone size: NA
D gene: TRBD1
J gene: TRBJ2-1
V gene: TRBV24-1
CDR3 protein: CAIGTGMGNEQFF
CDR3 DNA: TGTGCCATCGGGACAGGGATGGGGAATGAGCAGTTCTTC

clone size: NA
D gene: NA
J gene: TRBJ1-1
V gene: TRBV28
CDR3 protein: CASLRSENTEAFF
CDR3 DNA: TGTGCCAGTCTAAGGAGTGAGAACACTGAAGCTTTCTTT

clone size: NA
D gene: NA
J gene: TRBJ1-1
V gene: TRBV12-3/TRBV12-4
CDR3 protein: CASTTGGPEAFF
CDR3 DNA: TGTGCCAGCACCACGGGGGGCCCTGAAGCTTTCTTT

clone size: NA
D gene: NA
J gene: TRBJ1-5
V gene: TRBV7-2
CDR3 protein: CASSLDGWSNQPQHF
CDR3 DNA: TGTGCCAGCAGCTTAGACGGGTGGAGCAATCAGCCCCAGCATTTT

clone size: NA
D gene: TRBD2
J gene: TRBJ2-1
V gene: TRBV27
CDR3 protein: CASSLGLAGGTYNEQFF
CDR3 DNA: TGTGCCAGCAGTTTGGGACTAGCGGGAGGTACCTACAATGAGCAGTTCTTC

clone size: NA
D gene: NA
J gene: TRBJ1-2
V gene: TRBV19
CDR3 protein: CASSPSGGYGYTF
CDR3 DNA: TGTGCCAGTAGTCCCTCGGGGGGGTATGGCTACACCTTC

clone size: NA
D gene: NA
J gene: TRBJ2-2
V gene: TRBV30
CDR3 protein: CAWGKRGRAIGELFF
CDR3 DNA: TGTGCCTGGGGGAAACGAGGCAGGGCTATCGGGGAGCTGTTTTTT

clone size: NA
D gene: NA
J gene: TRBJ2-5
V gene: TRBV4-3
CDR3 protein: CASSQVIYQETQYF
CDR3 DNA: TGCGCCAGCAGCCAAGTAATCTACCAAGAGACCCAGTACTTC

clone size: NA
D gene: TRBD1
J gene: TRBJ2-6
V gene: TRBV2
CDR3 protein: CASSKAGGTGANVLTF
CDR3 DNA: TGTGCCAGCAGTAAAGCAGGGGGCACTGGGGCCAACGTCCTGACTTTC

clone size: NA
D gene: TRBD1
J gene: TRBJ1-1
V gene: TRBV4-2
CDR3 protein: CASSHTGVGANTEAFF
CDR3 DNA: TGTGCCAGCAGTCACACAGGGGTCGGGGCGAACACTGAAGCTTTCTTT

clone size: NA
D gene: NA
J gene: TRBJ1-4
V gene: TRBV7-9
CDR3 protein: CASRRTSGVNEKLFF
CDR3 DNA: TGTGCCAGCAGGCGTACGTCCGGTGTCAATGAAAAACTGTTTTTT

clone size: NA
D gene: NA
J gene: TRBJ2-7
V gene: TRBV27
CDR3 protein: CASSPLSPYEQYF
CDR3 DNA: TGTGCCAGCAGTCCTCTATCCCCCTACGAGCAGTACTTC

clone size: NA
D gene: TRBD2
J gene: TRBJ2-3
V gene: TRBV15
CDR3 protein: CATSRVSGDTDTQYF
CDR3 DNA: TGTGCCACCAGCAGAGTTAGCGGGGACACAGATACGCAGTATTTT

clone size: few
D gene: NA
J gene: TRBJ2-1
V gene: TRBV27
CDR3 protein: CASSFGSPLYNEQFF
CDR3 DNA: TGTGCCAGCAGTTTTGGTAGCCCGCTTTACAATGAGCAGTTCTTC

clone size: once
D gene: NA
J gene: TRBJ2-3
V gene: TRBV3-1/TRBV3-2
CDR3 protein: CASSSQAGTGTDTQYF
CDR3 DNA: TGTGCCAGCAGCTCACAAGCGGGTACGGGCACAGATACGCAGTATTTT

clone size: once
D gene: NA
J gene: TRBJ1-6
V gene: TRBV27
CDR3 protein: CASSNSADRRSSYNSPLHF
CDR3 DNA: TGTGCCAGCAGTAACTCGGCCGACAGGCGAAGCTCCTATAATTCACCCCTCCACTTT

clone size: few
D gene: NA
J gene: TRBJ1-5
V gene: TRBV7-9
CDR3 protein: CASSLAGSQPQHF
CDR3 DNA: TGTGCCAGCAGCTTGGCCGGGTCCCAGCCCCAGCATTTT

clone size: NA
D gene: TRBD2
J gene: TRBJ2-3
V gene: TRBV4-2
CDR3 protein: CASSQAPAGGSTDTQYF
CDR3 DNA: TGTGCCAGCAGCCAGGCCCCGGCGGGGGGGAGCACAGATACGCAGTATTTT

clone size: NA
D gene: NA
J gene: TRBJ2-1
V gene: TRBV19
CDR3 protein: CASRGLPSYNEQFF
CDR3 DNA: TGTGCCAGTAGGGGGCTCCCCTCCTACAATGAGCAGTTCTTC

clone size: NA
D gene: NA
J gene: TRBJ1-1
V gene: TRBV18
CDR3 protein: CASSPGRQVSNTEAFF
CDR3 DNA: TGTGCCAGCTCACCGGGAAGACAGGTCTCGAACACTGAAGCTTTCTTT

clone size: NA
D gene: TRBD2
J gene: TRBJ2-2
V gene: TRBV27
CDR3 protein: CASSFRGRGANTGELFF
CDR3 DNA: TGTGCCAGCAGTTTCAGAGGGAGGGGAGCGAACACCGGGGAGCTGTTTTTT

clone size: NA
D gene: TRBD1
J gene: TRBJ2-1
V gene: TRBV9
CDR3 protein: CASSVATMRTGGHGEQFF
CDR3 DNA: TGTGCCAGCAGCGTAGCTACGATGAGGACAGGGGGTCACGGTGAGCAGTTCTTC

clone size: NA
D gene: NA
J gene: TRBJ1-3
V gene: TRBV12-3/TRBV12-4
CDR3 protein: CATADSGNTIYF
CDR3 DNA: TGTGCCACCGCGGACTCTGGAAACACCATATATTTT

clone size: NA
D gene: TRBD1
J gene: TRBJ2-7
V gene: TRBV12-5
CDR3 protein: CASGLVAGQGTYEQYF
CDR3 DNA: TGTGCTAGTGGTTTGGTAGCCGGACAGGGAACCTACGAGCAGTACTTC

clone size: NA
D gene: TRBD1
J gene: TRBJ1-2
V gene: TRBV20-1
CDR3 protein: CSASGTVNYGYTF
CDR3 DNA: TGCAGTGCTAGTGGGACAGTCAACTATGGCTACACCTTC

clone size: NA
D gene: TRBD1
J gene: TRBJ1-2
V gene: TRBV29-1
CDR3 protein: CSVEPGTGEYGYTF
CDR3 DNA: TGCAGCGTTGAACCCGGGACAGGGGAGTATGGCTACACCTTC

clone size: NA
D gene: NA
J gene: TRBJ2-3
V gene: TRBV27
CDR3 protein: CASSSYPTSPTQYF
CDR3 DNA: TGTGCCAGCAGTTCTTATCCGACTAGTCCTACGCAGTATTTT

clone size: NA
D gene: NA
J gene: TRBJ2-3
V gene: TRBV5-4
CDR3 protein: CASSPRTLTNVDTQYF
CDR3 DNA: TGTGCCAGCAGCCCTAGGACTCTGACAAATGTGGATACGCAGTATTTT

clone size: NA
D gene: NA
J gene: TRBJ1-3
V gene: TRBV7-2
CDR3 protein: CASSYDRGNTIYF
CDR3 DNA: TGTGCCAGCAGCTACGACAGGGGAAACACCATATATTTT

clone size: NA
D gene: NA
J gene: TRBJ1-6
V gene: TRBV15
CDR3 protein: CATSRDFSGRQVNNSPLHF
CDR3 DNA: TGTGCCACCAGCAGAGATTTTAGTGGGAGGCAGGTGAATAATTCACCCCTCCACTTT

clone size: NA
D gene: NA
J gene: TRBJ1-1
V gene: TRBV7-8
CDR3 protein: CASSSPSDTEAFF
CDR3 DNA: TGTGCCAGCAGCTCCCCGTCGGACACTGAAGCTTTCTTT

clone size: NA
D gene: TRBD1
J gene: TRBJ2-5
V gene: TRBV29-1
CDR3 protein: CSVEDERDRETQYF
CDR3 DNA: TGCAGCGTTGAAGATGAACGGGACAGAGAGACCCAGTACTTC

clone size: NA
D gene: NA
J gene: TRBJ2-5
V gene: TRBV7-2
CDR3 protein: CATRWAGKETQYF
CDR3 DNA: TGTGCTACCAGGTGGGCGGGCAAAGAGACCCAGTACTTC

clone size: once
D gene: TRBD2
J gene: TRBJ2-3
V gene: TRBV10-3
CDR3 protein: CAIKPGTSGTSTDTQYF
CDR3 DNA: TGTGCCATCAAGCCGGGGACTAGCGGAACCAGCACAGATACGCAGTATTTT

clone size: NA
D gene: NA
J gene: TRBJ2-7
V gene: TRBV2
CDR3 protein: CASSLQGPYEQYF
CDR3 DNA: TGTGCCAGCAGTTTGCAGGGTCCCTACGAGCAGTACTTC

clone size: NA
D gene: NA
J gene: TRBJ1-5
V gene: TRBV28
CDR3 protein: CASSLSTGRGNQPQHF
CDR3 DNA: TGTGCCAGCAGTTTATCCACAGGGAGGGGCAATCAGCCCCAGCATTTT

clone size: NA
D gene: TRBD2
J gene: TRBJ2-3
V gene: TRBV7-2
CDR3 protein: CASSFLAGGGDTQYF
CDR3 DNA: TGTGCCAGCAGCTTTTTAGCGGGAGGGGGGGATACGCAGTATTTT

clone size: NA
D gene: NA
J gene: TRBJ2-5
V gene: TRBV5-1
CDR3 protein: CASRGGRETQYF
CDR3 DNA: TGCGCCAGCCGTGGAGGAAGGGAGACCCAGTACTTC

clone size: NA
D gene: NA
J gene: TRBJ2-1
V gene: TRBV5-4
CDR3 protein: CASSLIGGATYNEQFF
CDR3 DNA: TGTGCCAGCAGCTTGATCGGAGGAGCTACCTACAATGAGCAGTTCTTC

clone size: NA
D gene: NA
J gene: TRBJ1-6
V gene: TRBV11-3
CDR3 protein: CASSATGRDSPLHF
CDR3 DNA: TGTGCCAGCAGTGCGACAGGAAGGGATTCACCCCTCCACTTT

clone size: NA
D gene: TRBD1
J gene: TRBJ1-2
V gene: TRBV5-1
CDR3 protein: CASSLVQQGIDYTF
CDR3 DNA: TGCGCCAGCAGCTTGGTGCAACAGGGGATAGACTACACCTTC

clone size: NA
D gene: TRBD1
J gene: TRBJ2-1
V gene: TRBV6-5
CDR3 protein: CASGQGATLGQFF
CDR3 DNA: TGTGCCAGCGGACAGGGGGCAACTTTGGGGCAGTTCTTC

clone size: few
D gene: NA
J gene: TRBJ2-1
V gene: TRBV6-5
CDR3 protein: CASRRDVYNEQFF
CDR3 DNA: TGTGCCAGCAGGCGGGACGTTTACAATGAGCAGTTCTTC

clone size: few
D gene: TRBD1
J gene: TRBJ1-5
V gene: TRBV30
CDR3 protein: CAWRSGQPNQPQHF
CDR3 DNA: TGTGCCTGGAGGTCGGGACAGCCCAATCAGCCCCAGCATTTT

clone size: NA
D gene: TRBD1
J gene: TRBJ1-2
V gene: TRBV5-6
CDR3 protein: CASSPTGGYGYTF
CDR3 DNA: TGTGCCAGCAGCCCCACAGGGGGCTATGGCTACACCTTC

clone size: NA
D gene: TRBD2
J gene: TRBJ2-1
V gene: TRBV3-1/TRBV3-2
CDR3 protein: CASSLGLAGANYNEQFF
CDR3 DNA: TGTGCCAGCAGCCTCGGACTAGCGGGAGCCAACTACAATGAGCAGTTCTTC

clone size: NA
D gene: NA
J gene: TRBJ2-7
V gene: TRBV7-8
CDR3 protein: CALRAYRAGSYEQYF
CDR3 DNA: TGTGCCCTCCGTGCCTACAGGGCGGGCTCCTACGAGCAGTACTTC